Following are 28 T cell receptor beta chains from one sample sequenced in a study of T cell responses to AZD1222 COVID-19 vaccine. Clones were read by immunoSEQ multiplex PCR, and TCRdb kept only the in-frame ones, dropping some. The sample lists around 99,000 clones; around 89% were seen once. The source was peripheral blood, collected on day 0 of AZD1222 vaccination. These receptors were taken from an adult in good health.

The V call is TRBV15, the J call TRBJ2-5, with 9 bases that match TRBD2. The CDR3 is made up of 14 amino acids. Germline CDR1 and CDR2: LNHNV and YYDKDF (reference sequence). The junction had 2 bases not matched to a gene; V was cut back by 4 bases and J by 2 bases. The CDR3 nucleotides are TGTGCCACCAGCAAAGCGGGAGGACAAGAGACCCAGTACTTC. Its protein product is CATSKAGGQETQYF.

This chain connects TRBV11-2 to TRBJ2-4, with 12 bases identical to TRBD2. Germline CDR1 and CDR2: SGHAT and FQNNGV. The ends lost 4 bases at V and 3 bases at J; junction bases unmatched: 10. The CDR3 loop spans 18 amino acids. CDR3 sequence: CASSSPTSGSTYKNIQYF. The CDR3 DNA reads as TGTGCCAGCAGCTCGCCGACTAGCGGGAGTACTTACAAAAACATTCAGTACTTC.

The CDR3 nucleotides are TGTGCCAGCCCTCCGCCGGGACAGGGGGCGCGTCGGATCACTGAAGCTTTCTTT. Translating gives CASPPPGQGARRITEAFF. This chain uses TRBV28 with TRBJ1-1, with TRBD1 matching over 12 bases. CDR3 length equals 18 residues. V dropped 8 bases and J dropped 4; count of bases not matched to a gene: 17. Germline assignment: CDR1 MDHEN and CDR2 SYDVKM.

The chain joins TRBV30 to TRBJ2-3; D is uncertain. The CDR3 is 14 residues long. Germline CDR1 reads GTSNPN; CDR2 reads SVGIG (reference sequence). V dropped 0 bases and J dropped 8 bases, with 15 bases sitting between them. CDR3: CAWSVLAWPATQYF. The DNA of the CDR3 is TGTGCCTGGAGTGTACTCGCGTGGCCCGCTACGCAGTATTTT.

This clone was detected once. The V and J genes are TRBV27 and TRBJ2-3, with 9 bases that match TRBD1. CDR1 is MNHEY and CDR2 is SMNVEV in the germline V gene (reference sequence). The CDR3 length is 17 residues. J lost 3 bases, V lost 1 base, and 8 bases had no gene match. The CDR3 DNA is TGTGCCAGCAGTTTATATCTCGGGACAGGGTGGACAGATACGCAGTATTTT. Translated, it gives CASSLYLGTGWTDTQYF.

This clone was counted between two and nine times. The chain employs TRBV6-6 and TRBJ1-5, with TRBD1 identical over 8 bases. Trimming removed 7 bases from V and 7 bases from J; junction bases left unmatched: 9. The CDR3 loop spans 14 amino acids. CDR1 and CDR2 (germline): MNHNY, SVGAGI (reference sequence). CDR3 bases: TGTGCCAGCACCCCGGACAGGGATCAACAGCCCCAGCATTTT. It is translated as CASTPDRDQQPQHF.

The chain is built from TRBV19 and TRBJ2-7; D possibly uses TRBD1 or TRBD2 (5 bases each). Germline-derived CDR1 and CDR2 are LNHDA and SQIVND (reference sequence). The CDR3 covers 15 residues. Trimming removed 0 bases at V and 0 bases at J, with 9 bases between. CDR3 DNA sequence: TGTGCCAGTAGTATAGAGGCAGGGAGCTCCTACGAGCAGTACTTC. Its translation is CASSIEAGSSYEQYF.

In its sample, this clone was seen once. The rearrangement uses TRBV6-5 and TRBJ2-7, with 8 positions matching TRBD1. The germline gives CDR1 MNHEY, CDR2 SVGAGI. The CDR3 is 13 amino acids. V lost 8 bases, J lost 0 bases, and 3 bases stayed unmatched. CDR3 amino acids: CASLGTGSYEQYF. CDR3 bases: TGTGCCAGCTTGGGGACAGGCTCCTACGAGCAGTACTTC.

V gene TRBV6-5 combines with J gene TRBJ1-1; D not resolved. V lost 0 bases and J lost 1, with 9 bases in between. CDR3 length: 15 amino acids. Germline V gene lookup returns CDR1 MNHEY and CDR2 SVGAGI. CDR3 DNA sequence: TGTGCCAGCAGTTACTCGAGATACGAGAACACTGAAGCTTTCTTT. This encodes CASSYSRYENTEAFF.

The CDR3 here is CASSSIVGLHDQETQYF. The CDR3 DNA follows: TGTGCCAGTAGTTCTATTGTCGGACTCCACGACCAAGAGACCCAGTACTTC. V usage is TRBV19 and J usage is TRBJ2-5, with a tentative D call TRBD2 (5 bases). This CDR3 is 17 amino acids long. CDR1 is LNHDA and CDR2 is SQIVND in the germline V gene (reference sequence). The V end lost 5 bases, the J end lost 0 bases, and 19 bases lay between the germline ends.

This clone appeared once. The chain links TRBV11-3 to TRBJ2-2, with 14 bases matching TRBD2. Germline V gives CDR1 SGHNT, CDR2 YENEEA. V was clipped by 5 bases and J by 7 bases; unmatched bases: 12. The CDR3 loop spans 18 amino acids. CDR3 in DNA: TGTGCCAGCAGCCGGACCCGACTAGCGGGAGGGCAGGACGGGGAGCTGTTTTTT. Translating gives CASSRTRLAGGQDGELFF.

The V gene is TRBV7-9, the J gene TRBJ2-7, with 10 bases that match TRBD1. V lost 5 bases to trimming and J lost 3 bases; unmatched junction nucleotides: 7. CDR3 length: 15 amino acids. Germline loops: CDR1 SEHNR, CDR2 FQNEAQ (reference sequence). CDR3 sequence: CASSGGTGAYYEQYF. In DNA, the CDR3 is TGTGCCAGCAGCGGGGGGACAGGGGCTTACTACGAGCAGTACTTC.

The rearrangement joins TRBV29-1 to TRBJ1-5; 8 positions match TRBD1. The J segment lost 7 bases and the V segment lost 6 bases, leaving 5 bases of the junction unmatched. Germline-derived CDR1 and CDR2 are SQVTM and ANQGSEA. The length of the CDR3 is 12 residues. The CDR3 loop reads CSVTDRGQPQHF. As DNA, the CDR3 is TGCAGCGTCACCGACAGGGGACAGCCCCAGCATTTT.

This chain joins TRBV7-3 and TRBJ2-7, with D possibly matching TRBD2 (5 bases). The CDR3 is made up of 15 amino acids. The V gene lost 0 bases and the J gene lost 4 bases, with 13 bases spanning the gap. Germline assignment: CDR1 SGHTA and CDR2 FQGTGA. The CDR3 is CASSLTGGGLYEQYF. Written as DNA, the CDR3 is TGTGCCAGCAGCTTAACCGGCGGCGGACTTTACGAGCAGTACTTC.

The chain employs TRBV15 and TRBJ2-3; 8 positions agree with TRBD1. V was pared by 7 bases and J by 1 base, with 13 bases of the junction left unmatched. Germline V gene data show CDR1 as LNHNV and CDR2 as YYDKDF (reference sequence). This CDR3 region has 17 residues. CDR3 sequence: CATTGTGIKMGTDTQYF. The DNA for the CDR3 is TGTGCCACCACCGGGACAGGAATTAAAATGGGCACAGATACGCAGTATTTT. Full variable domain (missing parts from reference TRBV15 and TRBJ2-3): DAMVIQNPRYQVTQFGKPVTLSCSQTLNHNVMYWYQQKSSQAPKLLFHYYDKDFNNEADTPDNFQSRRPNTSFCFLDIRSPGLGDTAMYLCATTGTGIKMGTDTQYFGPGTRLTVL.

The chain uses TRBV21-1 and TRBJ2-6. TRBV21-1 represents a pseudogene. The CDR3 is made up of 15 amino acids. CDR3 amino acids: CASSRVCSGANVLTF. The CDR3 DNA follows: TGTGCCAGCAGCAGGGTATGCTCTGGGGCCAACGTCCTGACTTTC.

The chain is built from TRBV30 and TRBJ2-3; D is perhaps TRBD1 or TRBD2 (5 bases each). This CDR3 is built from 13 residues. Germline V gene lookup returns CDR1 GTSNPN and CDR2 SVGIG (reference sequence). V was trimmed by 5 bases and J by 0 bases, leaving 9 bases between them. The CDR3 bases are TGTGCCTGGGAAGGGGAGAGCACAGATACGCAGTATTTT. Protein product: CAWEGESTDTQYF.

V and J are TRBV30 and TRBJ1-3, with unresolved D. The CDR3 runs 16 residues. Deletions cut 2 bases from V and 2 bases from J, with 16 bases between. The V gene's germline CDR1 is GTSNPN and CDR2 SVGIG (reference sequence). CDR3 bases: TGTGCCTGGAGTTCCCTGGACGGGGTAACTGGAAACACCATATATTTT. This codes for CAWSSLDGVTGNTIYF.

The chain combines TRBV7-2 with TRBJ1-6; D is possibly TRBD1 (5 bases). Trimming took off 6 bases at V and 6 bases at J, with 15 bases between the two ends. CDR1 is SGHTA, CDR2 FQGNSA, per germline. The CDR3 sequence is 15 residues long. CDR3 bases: TGTGCCAGCAGTTCACCGGGACCCATTAATTCACCCCTCCACTTT. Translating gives CASSSPGPINSPLHF.

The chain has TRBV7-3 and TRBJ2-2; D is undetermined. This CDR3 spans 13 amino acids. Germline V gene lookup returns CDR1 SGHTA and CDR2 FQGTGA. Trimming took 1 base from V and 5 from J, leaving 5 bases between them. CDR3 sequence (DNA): TGTGCCAGCAGCTTAAGGGAAACCGGGGAGCTGTTTTTT. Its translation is CASSLRETGELFF.

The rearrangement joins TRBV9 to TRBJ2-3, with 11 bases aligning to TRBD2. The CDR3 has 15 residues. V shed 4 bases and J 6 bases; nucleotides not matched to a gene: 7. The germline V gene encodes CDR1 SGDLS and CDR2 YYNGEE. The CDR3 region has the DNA TGTGCCAGCAGCAAGCCGGGACTAGCGGCTGATACGCAGTATTTT. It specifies CASSKPGLAADTQYF. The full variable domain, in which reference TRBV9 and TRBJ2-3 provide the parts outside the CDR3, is DSGVTQTPKHLITATGQRVTLRCSPRSGDLSVYWYQQSLDQGLQFLIQYYNGEERAKGNILERFSAQQFPDLHSELNLSSLELGDSALYFCASSKPGLAADTQYFGPGTRLTVL.

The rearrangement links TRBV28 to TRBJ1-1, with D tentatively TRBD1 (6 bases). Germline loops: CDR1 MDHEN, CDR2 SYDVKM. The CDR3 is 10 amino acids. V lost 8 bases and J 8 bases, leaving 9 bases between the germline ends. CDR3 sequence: CASAGTEAFF. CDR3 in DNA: TGTGCCAGCGCCGGGACAGAAGCTTTCTTT.

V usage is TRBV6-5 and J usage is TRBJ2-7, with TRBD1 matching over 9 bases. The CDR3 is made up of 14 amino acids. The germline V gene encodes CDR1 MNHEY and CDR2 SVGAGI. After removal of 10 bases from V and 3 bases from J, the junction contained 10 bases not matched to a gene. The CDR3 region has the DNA TGTGCCACCCACAGGACAGGGGCTGGCTACGAGCAGTACTTC. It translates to CATHRTGAGYEQYF.

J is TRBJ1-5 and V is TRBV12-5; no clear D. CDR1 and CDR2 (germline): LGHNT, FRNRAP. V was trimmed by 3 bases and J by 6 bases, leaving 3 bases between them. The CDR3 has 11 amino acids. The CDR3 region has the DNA TGTGCTAGTGGTTTTTCTCAGCCCCAGCATTTT. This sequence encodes CASGFSQPQHF.

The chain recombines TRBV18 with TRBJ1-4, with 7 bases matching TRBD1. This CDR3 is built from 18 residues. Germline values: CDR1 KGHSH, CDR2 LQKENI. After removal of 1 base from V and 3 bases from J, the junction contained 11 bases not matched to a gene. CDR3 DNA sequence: TGTGCCAGCTCACCACGAGGTTTACAGGGGAGCCCTAATGAAAAACTGTTTTTT. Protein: CASSPRGLQGSPNEKLFF.

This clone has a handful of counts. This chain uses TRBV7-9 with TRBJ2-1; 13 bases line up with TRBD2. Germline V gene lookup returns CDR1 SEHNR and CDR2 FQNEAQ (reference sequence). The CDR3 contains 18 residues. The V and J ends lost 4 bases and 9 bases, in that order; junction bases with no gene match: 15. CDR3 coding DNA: TGTGCCAGCAGCTCAGCTAGCGCGGGACTAGCGGGATTCATTGAGCAGTTCTTC. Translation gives CASSSASAGLAGFIEQFF.

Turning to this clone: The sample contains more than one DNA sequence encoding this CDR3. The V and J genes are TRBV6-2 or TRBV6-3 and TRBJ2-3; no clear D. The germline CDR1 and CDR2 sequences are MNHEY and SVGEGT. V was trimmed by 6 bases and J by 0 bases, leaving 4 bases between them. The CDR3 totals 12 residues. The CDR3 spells CASSPSTDTQYF. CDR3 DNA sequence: TGTGCCAGCAGCCCAAGCACAGATACGCAGTATTTT.

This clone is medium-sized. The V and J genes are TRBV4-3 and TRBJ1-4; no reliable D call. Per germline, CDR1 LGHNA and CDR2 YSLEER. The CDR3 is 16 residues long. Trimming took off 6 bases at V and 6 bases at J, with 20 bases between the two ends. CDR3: CASSQTPLRVYEKLFF. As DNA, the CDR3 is TGCGCCAGCAGTCAAACCCCCTTGAGAGTGTATGAAAAACTGTTTTTT.